This TCR beta chain was captured by sequencing in a study of CD8 T cells in Susac syndrome. The CDR3 has 17 residues. Looked up from germline, CDR1 is SGHTA and CDR2 is FQGNSA. Trimming cost V 3 bases and J 2 bases; bases outside gene matches: 9. When the RNA was reverse transcribed, random hexamers were used with an input of about 0.5 to 1 ug. MiXCR, applied by TCRdb to the immunoSEQ multiplex PCR reads, yields one record per CDR3 protein. The table has some 300,000 distinct CDR3 sequences, 89% seen once. The chain joins TRBV7-2 to TRBJ2-3; 9 nucleotides align to TRBD1. The sequence was obtained from a human donor with multiple sclerosis. The specimen was CD8+ T cells from PBMCs. The CDR3 here is CASSLPMDRGNTDTQYF. The CDR3 bases are TGTGCCAGCAGCTTGCCCATGGACAGGGGTAACACAGATACGCAGTATTTT.